One and the same sample provided the 7 T cell receptor beta chains below, sequenced in a study of CD8+CD57+ T cells in acquired aplastic anemia. The template used for profiling TCR beta VDJ and CDR3 was genomic DNA. TCRdb fed the reads into MiXCR, producing one record per CDR3 protein. The sample includes some 200,000 distinct CDR3 sequences, 50% to 70% of them seen just once. For sequencing, patients were chosen who had shown expansion of CD8+CD57+ cells by flow cytometry. The specimen was sorted CD4+, CD8+, or CD8+CD57+ T cells (not recorded which) from PBMCs. The origin of the receptors is a human donor with aplastic anemia.

Here the CDR3 reads CASSFDRDTGELFF. The CDR3 region has the DNA TGCGCCAGCAGCTTTGACAGGGACACCGGGGAGCTGTTTTTT. The chain couples TRBV5-1 to TRBJ2-2; 7 nucleotides align to TRBD1. CDR1 is SGHRS and CDR2 is YFSETQ in the germline V gene. The CDR3 runs 14 residues. V trimming: 2 bases; J trimming: 3 bases; junction bases outside the gene matches: 1.

J is TRBJ1-6 and V is TRBV20-1, with D unclear. Germline V lookup: CDR1 DFQATT, CDR2 SNEGSKA (reference sequence). This CDR3 has 14 amino acids. The V and J ends lost 6 bases and 9 bases respectively, with 18 bases between them. The DNA for the CDR3 is TGCAGTGCCTCGGTGGCGAGGGAAGGTTCACCCCTCCACTTT. Its translation is CSASVAREGSPLHF.

As to this clonotype: A clone one base away is much larger, so this may be a read error. This sequence joins TRBV19 and TRBJ1-6; a weak D match, TRBD1 (6 bases). CDR3 length equals 14 residues. Germline V gene sequence: CDR1 LNHDA, CDR2 SQIVND (reference sequence). In DNA, the CDR3 is TGTGCCAATAGTATAGGACAGAACCGTTCACCCCTCCACTTT. Translation: CANSIGQNRSPLHF.

Ten or more counts support this clonotype. The genes are TRBV10-2 and TRBJ1-6, with 7 bases aligning to TRBD1. CDR3 size: 15 residues. Germline CDR1 and CDR2: WSHSY and SAAADI. The ends lost 0 bases at V and 8 bases at J; junction bases unmatched: 4. CDR3 amino acids: CASSESTRGDSPLHF. In nucleotides, the CDR3 is TGCGCCAGCAGTGAGTCGACCAGGGGGGATTCACCCCTCCACTTT.

The rearrangement uses TRBV2 and TRBJ2-7; 9 bases are a match to TRBD1. This CDR3 comprises 15 residues. The J segment lost 9 bases and the V segment lost 3 bases, leaving 12 bases of the junction unmatched. Germline V lookup: CDR1 SNHLY, CDR2 FYNNEI. CDR3 bases: TGTGCCAGCAGTGACGCCGGGACAGGGAACTCGGTGCAGTACTTC. The encoded protein is CASSDAGTGNSVQYF.

In this sample, this clonotype turned up many times. The J gene is TRBJ2-7, the V gene TRBV27; 9 bases agree with TRBD1. The CDR3 runs 15 residues. The J segment lost 2 bases and the V segment lost 2 bases, leaving 4 bases of the junction unmatched. The germline gives CDR1 MNHEY, CDR2 SMNVEV (reference sequence). CDR3 DNA: TGTGCCAGCAGTTTAACGGGACAGGGCCCCTACGAGCAGTACTTC. Its protein is CASSLTGQGPYEQYF.

The chain employs TRBV29-1 and TRBJ2-7; 7 bases align to TRBD1. The CDR3 consists of 14 residues. Germline V gene data show CDR1 as SQVTM and CDR2 as ANQGSEA. V shed 4 bases, J shed 0 bases, and the junction held 6 bases outside the gene matches. CDR3 residues: CSVVAPGGSYEQYF. Here the CDR3 DNA reads TGCAGCGTTGTGGCCCCAGGGGGCTCCTACGAGCAGTACTTC.